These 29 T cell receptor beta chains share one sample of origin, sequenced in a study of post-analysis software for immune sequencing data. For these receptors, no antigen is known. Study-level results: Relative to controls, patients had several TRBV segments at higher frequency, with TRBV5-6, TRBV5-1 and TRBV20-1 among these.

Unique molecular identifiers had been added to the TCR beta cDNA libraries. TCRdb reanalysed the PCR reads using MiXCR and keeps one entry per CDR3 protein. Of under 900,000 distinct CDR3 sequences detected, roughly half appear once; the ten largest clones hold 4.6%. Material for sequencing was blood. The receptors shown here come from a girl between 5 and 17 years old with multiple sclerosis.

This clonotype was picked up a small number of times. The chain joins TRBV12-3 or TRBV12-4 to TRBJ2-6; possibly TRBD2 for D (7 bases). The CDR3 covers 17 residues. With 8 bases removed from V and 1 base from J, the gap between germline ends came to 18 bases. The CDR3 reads CASVGGAQRSGANVLTF. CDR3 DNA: TGTGCCAGCGTGGGGGGGGCCCAAAGGTCTGGGGCCAACGTCCTGACTTTC.

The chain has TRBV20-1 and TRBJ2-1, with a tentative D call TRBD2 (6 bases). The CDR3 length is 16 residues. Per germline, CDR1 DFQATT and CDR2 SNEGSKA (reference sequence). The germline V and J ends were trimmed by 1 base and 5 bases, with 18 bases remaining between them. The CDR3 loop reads CSARVELMRDHNEQFF. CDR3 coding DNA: TGCAGTGCTAGAGTGGAGTTAATGCGGGACCACAATGAGCAGTTCTTC.

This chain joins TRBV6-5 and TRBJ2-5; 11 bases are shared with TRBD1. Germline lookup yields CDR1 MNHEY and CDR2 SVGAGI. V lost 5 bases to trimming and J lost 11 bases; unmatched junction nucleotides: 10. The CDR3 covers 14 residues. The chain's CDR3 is CASSRGQGAWEQYF. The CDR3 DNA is TGTGCCAGCAGTCGAGGACAGGGGGCGTGGGAGCAGTACTTC.

The CDR3 DNA reads TGCAGTGCTAGAGATCCGCTAGCGGGAATGGGCACCGGGGAGCTGTTTTTT. It translates to CSARDPLAGMGTGELFF. The rearrangement links TRBV20-1 to TRBJ2-2, with 9 bases matching TRBD2. The trim removed 0 bases at V and 4 bases at J, leaving 9 bases unmatched. Germline CDR1 is DFQATT and CDR2 is SNEGSKA (reference sequence). This CDR3 region has 17 residues.

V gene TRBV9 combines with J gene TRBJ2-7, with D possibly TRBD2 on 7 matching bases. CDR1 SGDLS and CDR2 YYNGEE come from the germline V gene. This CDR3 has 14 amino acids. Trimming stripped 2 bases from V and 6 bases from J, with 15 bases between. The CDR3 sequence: CASSVRGEGGEQYF. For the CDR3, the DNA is TGTGCCAGCAGCGTGAGGGGGGAGGGCGGCGAGCAGTACTTC. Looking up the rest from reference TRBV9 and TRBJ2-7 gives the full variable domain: DSGVTQTPKHLITATGQRVTLRCSPRSGDLSVYWYQQSLDQGLQFLIQYYNGEERAKGNILERFSAQQFPDLHSELNLSSLELGDSALYFCASSVRGEGGEQYFGPGTRLTVT.

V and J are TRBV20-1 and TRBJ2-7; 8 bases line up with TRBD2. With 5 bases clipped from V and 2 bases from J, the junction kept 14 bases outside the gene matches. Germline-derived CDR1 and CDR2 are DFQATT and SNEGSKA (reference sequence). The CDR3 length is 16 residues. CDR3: CSAPGFAGGSAYEQYF. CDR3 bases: TGCAGTGCTCCTGGATTCGCGGGGGGATCCGCCTACGAGCAGTACTTC.

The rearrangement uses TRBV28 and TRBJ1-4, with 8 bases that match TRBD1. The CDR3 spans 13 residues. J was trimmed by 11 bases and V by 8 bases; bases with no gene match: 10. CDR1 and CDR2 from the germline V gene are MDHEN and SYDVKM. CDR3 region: CASSTDRDWKLFF. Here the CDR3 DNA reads TGTGCCAGCTCCACGGACAGGGACTGGAAACTGTTTTTT. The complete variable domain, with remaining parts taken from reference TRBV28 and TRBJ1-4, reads DVKVTQSSRYLVKRTGEKVFLECVQDMDHENMFWYRQDPGLGLRLIYFSYDVKMKEKGDIPEGYSVSREKKERFSLILESASTNQTSMYLCASSTDRDWKLFFGSGTQLSVL.

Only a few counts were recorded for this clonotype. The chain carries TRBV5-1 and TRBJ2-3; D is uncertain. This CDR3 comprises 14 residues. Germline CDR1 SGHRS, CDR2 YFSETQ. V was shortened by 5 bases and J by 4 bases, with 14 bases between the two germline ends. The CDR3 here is CASSLRSSADTQYF. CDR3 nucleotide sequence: TGCGCCAGCAGTTTACGGTCCTCAGCAGATACGCAGTATTTT. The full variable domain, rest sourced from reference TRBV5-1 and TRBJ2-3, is KAGVTQTPRYLIKTRGQQVTLSCSPISGHRSVSWYQQTPGQGLQFLFEYFSETQRNKGNFPGRFSGRQFSNSRSEMNVSTLELGDSALYLCASSLRSSADTQYFGPGTRLTVL.

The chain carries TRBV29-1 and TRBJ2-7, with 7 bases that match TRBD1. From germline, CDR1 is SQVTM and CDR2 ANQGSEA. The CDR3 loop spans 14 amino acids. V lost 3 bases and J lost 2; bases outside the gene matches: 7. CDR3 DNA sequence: TGCAGCGTTGAGCAGACAGGGAATCCCTACGAGCAGTACTTC. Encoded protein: CSVEQTGNPYEQYF.

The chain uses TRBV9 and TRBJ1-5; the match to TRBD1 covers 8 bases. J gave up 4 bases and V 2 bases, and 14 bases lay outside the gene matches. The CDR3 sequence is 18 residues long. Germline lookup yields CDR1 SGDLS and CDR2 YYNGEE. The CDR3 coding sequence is TGTGCCAGCAGCGTCACCCCTGTGGGGACAGGTCTGAATCAGCCCCAGCATTTT. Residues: CASSVTPVGTGLNQPQHF.

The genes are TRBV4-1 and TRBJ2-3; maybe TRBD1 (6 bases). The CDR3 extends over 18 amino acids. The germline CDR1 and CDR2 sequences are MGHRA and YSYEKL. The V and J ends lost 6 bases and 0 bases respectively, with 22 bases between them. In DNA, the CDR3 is TGCGCCAGCAGACCATCCGGGACACCTGGATCTAGCACAGATACGCAGTATTTT. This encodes CASRPSGTPGSSTDTQYF.

The CDR3 nucleotides are TGCAGTGCCCAGGGACAAATCAATGAGCAGTTCTTC. It is translated as CSAQGQINEQFF. V gene TRBV20-1 combines with J gene TRBJ2-1; weak D call: TRBD1 (6 bases). Trimming left V 6 bases short and J 6 bases short, with 12 bases between. Germline assignment: CDR1 DFQATT and CDR2 SNEGSKA (reference sequence). This CDR3 has 12 amino acids.

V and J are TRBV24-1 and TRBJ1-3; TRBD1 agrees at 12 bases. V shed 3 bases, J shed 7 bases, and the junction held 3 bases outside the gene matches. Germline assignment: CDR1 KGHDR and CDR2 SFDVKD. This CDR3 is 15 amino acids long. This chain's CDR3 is CATSDRGQGANTIYF. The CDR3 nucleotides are TGTGCCACCAGTGATCGGGGACAGGGGGCGAACACCATATATTTT.

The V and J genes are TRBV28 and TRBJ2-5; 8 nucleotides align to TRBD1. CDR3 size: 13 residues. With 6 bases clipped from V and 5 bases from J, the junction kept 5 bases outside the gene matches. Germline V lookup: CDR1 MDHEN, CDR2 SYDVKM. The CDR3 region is CASSDRGEETQYF. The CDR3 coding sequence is TGTGCCAGCAGCGACAGGGGAGAGGAGACCCAGTACTTC.

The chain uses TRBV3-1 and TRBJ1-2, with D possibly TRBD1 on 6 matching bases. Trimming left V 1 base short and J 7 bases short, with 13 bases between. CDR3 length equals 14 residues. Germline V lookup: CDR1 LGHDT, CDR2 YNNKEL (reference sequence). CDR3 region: CASSQGGQGRGYTF. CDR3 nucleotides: TGTGCCAGCAGCCAAGGGGGACAAGGTCGTGGCTACACCTTC.

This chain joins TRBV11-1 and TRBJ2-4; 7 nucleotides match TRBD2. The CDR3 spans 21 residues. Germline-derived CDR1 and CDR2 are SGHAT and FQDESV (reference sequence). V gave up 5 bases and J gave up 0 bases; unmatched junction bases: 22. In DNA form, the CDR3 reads TGTGCCAGCAGCCGCGGGAGCGGGTTTGCGGGTCCAATCATAGCCAAAAACATTCAGTACTTC. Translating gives CASSRGSGFAGPIIAKNIQYF.

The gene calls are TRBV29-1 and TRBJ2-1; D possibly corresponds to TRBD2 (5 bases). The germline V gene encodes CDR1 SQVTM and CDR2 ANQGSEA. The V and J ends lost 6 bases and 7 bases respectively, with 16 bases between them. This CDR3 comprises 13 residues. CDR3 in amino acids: CSVGRVLANEQFF. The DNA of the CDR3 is TGCAGCGTCGGGCGGGTCCTGGCAAATGAGCAGTTCTTC.

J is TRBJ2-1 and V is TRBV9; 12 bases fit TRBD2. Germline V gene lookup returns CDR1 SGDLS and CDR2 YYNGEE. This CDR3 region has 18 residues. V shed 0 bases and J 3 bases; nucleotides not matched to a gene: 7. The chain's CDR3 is CASSVALAGGQDYNEQFF. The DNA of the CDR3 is TGTGCCAGCAGCGTAGCTCTAGCGGGAGGGCAGGACTACAATGAGCAGTTCTTC.

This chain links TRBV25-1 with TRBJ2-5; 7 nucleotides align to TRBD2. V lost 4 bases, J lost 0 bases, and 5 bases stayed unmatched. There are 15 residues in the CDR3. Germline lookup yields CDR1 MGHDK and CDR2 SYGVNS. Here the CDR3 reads CASSVAGVNQETQYF. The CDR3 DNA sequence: TGTGCCAGCAGTGTGGCGGGAGTAAACCAAGAGACCCAGTACTTC.

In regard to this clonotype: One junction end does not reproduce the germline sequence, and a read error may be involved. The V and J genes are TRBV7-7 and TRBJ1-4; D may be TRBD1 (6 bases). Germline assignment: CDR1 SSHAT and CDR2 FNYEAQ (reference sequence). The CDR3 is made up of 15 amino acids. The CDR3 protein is CASSPTGGPNEKLFF. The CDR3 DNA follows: TGTGCTAGCAGCCCGACGGGGGGGCCTAATGAAAAACTGTTTTTT.

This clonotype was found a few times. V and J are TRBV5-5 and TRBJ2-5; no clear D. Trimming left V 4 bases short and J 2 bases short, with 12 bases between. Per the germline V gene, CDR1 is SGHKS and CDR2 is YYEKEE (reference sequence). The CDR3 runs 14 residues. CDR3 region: CASSMSGSQETQYF. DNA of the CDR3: TGTGCCAGCAGCATGTCAGGCAGTCAAGAGACCCAGTACTTC.

This chain's CDR3 is CASSSTTGFAPLHF. DNA for the CDR3: TGTGCCAGCAGCTCAACTACAGGGTTTGCACCCCTCCACTTT. The V call is TRBV5-5, the J call TRBJ1-6; D perhaps matches TRBD1 (6 bases). The CDR3 contains 14 residues. V was trimmed by 3 bases and J by 11 bases, leaving 15 bases between them. CDR1 SGHKS and CDR2 YYEKEE come from the germline V gene (reference sequence).

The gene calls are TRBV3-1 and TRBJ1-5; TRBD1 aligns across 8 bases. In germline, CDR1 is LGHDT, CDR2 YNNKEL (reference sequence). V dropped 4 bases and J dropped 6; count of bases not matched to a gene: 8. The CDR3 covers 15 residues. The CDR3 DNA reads TGTGCCAGCAGCCCGCCCGGACAGGGATCTCAGCCCCAGCATTTT. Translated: CASSPPGQGSQPQHF.

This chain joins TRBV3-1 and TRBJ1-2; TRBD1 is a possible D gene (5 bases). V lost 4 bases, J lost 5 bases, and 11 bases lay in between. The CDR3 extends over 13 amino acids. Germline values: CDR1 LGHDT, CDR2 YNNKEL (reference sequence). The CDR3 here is CASSLVGTYGYTF. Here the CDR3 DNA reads TGTGCCAGCAGCCTCGTCGGGACTTATGGCTACACCTTC. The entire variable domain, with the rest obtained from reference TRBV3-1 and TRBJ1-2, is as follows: DTAVSQTPKYLVTQMGNDKSIKCEQNLGHDTMYWYKQDSKKFLKIMFSYNNKELIINETVPNRFSPKSPDKAHLNLHINSLELGDSAVYFCASSLVGTYGYTFGSGTRLTVV.

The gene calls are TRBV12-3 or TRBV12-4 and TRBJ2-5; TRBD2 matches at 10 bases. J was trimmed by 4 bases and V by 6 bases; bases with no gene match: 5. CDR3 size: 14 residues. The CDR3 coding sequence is TGTGCCAGCAGAGAGCGGGGGGGACGAGAGACCCAGTACTTC. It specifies CASRERGGRETQYF.

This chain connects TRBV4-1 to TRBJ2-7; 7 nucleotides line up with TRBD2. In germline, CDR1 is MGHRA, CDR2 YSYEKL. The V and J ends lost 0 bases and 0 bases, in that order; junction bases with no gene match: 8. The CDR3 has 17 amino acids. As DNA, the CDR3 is TGCGCCAGCAGCCAAGAGTTTGGGACTATCGCCTCCTACGAGCAGTACTTC. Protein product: CASSQEFGTIASYEQYF.

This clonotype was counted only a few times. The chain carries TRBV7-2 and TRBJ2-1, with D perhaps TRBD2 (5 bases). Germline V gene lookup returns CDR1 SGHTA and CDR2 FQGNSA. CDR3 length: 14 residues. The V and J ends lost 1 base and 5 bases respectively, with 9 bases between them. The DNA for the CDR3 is TGTGCCAGCAGCTTAGGGCCTAGCAACAATGAGCAGTTCTTC. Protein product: CASSLGPSNNEQFF.

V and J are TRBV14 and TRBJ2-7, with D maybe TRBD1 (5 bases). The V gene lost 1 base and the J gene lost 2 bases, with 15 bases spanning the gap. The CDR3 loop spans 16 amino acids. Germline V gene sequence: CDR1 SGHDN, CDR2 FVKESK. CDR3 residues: CASSQGPGTGAYEQYF. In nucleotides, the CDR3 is TGTGCCAGCAGCCAAGGACCCGGCACAGGCGCCTACGAGCAGTACTTC. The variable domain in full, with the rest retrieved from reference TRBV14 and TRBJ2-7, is EAGVTQFPSHSVIEKGQTVTLRCDPISGHDNLYWYRRVMGKEIKFLLHFVKESKQDESGMPNNRFLAERTGGTYSTLKVQPAELEDSGVYFCASSQGPGTGAYEQYFGPGTRLTVT.

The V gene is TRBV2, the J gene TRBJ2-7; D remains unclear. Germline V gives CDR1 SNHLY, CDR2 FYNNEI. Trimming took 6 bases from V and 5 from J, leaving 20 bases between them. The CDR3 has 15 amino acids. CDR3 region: CASRESLPMVNEQYF. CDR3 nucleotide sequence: TGTGCCAGCAGGGAGTCCCTCCCCATGGTTAACGAGCAGTACTTC.